This T cell receptor (beta chain) was recorded in a study of human T cells and chemical hapten exposure. CDR3 length: 16 residues. V lost 3 bases and J lost 4, with 18 bases in between. TCRdb ran MiXCR on the RACE reads and lists one entry per CDR3 protein. The sample has approximately 80,000 distinct CDR3 sequences, more than 9% seen once; the top ten hold less than 5%. This clonotype was detected many times. Its antigen is still unknown. Described time point: patch test 2, 6 weeks after DPC sensitization. Sample treatment: therapeutic diphenylcyclopropenone sensitization with weekly scalp DPC. General observations from the study: Expanded TCR counts at PT1 were positively correlated with the patch test score. Expanded TCRs clustered into significantly more large CDR3 similarity groups than controls, the analysis revealed. Alopecia affecting every donor means their immune response may not match healthy people's.

The source of this sequence is a woman aged 50 to 65 with alopecia areata. Some clones in this sample may be carry-over from other donors' samples. The sequences come from whole blood, collected in connection with sensitization to the hapten diphenylcyclopropenone (DPC). The gene calls are TRBV12-3 or TRBV12-4 and TRBJ2-5; D could derive from TRBD1 or TRBD2 (5 bases each). CDR3 residues: CASSFTGTGGGETQYF. CDR3 DNA: TGTGCCAGCAGTTTTACCGGGACCGGAGGTGGAGAGACCCAGTACTTC.